This T cell receptor beta chain was sequenced in a study of cytomegalovirus exposure and HLA in healthy donors. Use of 60 Vbeta and 13 Jbeta primers characterized the PCR. Produced via immunoSEQ multiplex PCR; TCRdb's table is partial and in-frame only. The sample lists over 150,000 clones, over 65% occurring once. Germline V gives CDR1 GTSNPN, CDR2 SVGIG (reference sequence). The germline V and J ends were trimmed by 7 bases and 4 bases, with 13 bases remaining between them. The CDR3 is 12 residues long. In its sample, this clone was seen once. Its antigen is as yet unknown. Study results and caveats: Later analysis placed DRB1 highest and HLA-C lowest in TCR association rates, which differed by HLA locus. Reports indicate that TCR beta sequences accurately predicted the HLA-A and HLA-B alleles of most subjects. The classifier, whose performance was assessed in both the original and validation cohorts, reportedly diagnosed cytomegalovirus status with high specificity and sensitivity. Immune exposure information comprised only CMV serostatus.

The chain uses TRBV30 and TRBJ1-2, with D maybe TRBD1 (5 bases). The material sequenced was PBMCs. This receptor was obtained from a woman younger than 45 in good health and CMV-seropositive. The CDR3, as DNA: TGTGCCTCCGATCAGGGTGGCTATGGCTACACCTTC. It yields the protein CASDQGGYGYTF. The entire variable domain, with the rest obtained from reference TRBV30 and TRBJ1-2, is as follows: SQTIHQWPATLVQPVGSPLSLECTVEGTSNPNLYWYRQAAGRGLQLLFYSVGIGQISSEVPQNLSASRPQDRQFILSSKKLLLSDSGFYLCASDQGGYGYTFGSGTRLTVV.